The source of this T cell receptor (beta chain) is a study of T cell responses to AZD1222 COVID-19 vaccine (dated by TCRdb to the early 2020s). Looking at the study overall: AZD1222 recipients whose second dose came at about 4 weeks and those whose second dose came at about 12 weeks were combined into one group, since spike-specific TCR depth and breadth did not differ between the two schedules. Trial participants were enrolled into age subgroups of 18-55, 56-69 and 70-plus years, which contained roughly 150, 30 and 60 TCR-sequenced participants, respectively. TCR sequencing covered more than 230 trial participants: roughly 200 given two doses of AZD1222 and 26 given two doses of MenACWY control vaccine. Here is what the overall study found, with its caveats: In the small 56-69-year group, the increase in depth fell short of significance, most likely because of low power. After two AZD1222 doses, both the breadth and the depth of spike-specific TCRs were significantly higher than at day 0 and than in MenACWY recipients. Reportedly, close to half of the unique spike-specific TCRs recognized epitopes lying outside the regions that are mutated in the B.1.351 and B.1.1.7 variants. Vaccine-associated CD4 TCRs spanned the whole spike protein, with dominant responses in regions 160-218 and 743-854. No day 14 peak-response samples were available, so repertoires were characterized only after the peak T cell response. Conclusions about previously exposed vaccinees are limited because only a handful of AZD1222 recipients were SARS-CoV-2 seropositive at baseline. Participants were mostly white British, with more females than males. The authors suggested clonal diversity may have been underestimated.

From the cysteine up to the phenylalanine, the CDR3 has a length of 16 residues. Only the CDR3 DNA stays, 48 bases, in frame from base 1. CDR1 and CDR2, per the germline V gene, are SGHVS and FQNEAQ. Trimming takes 5 bases from V and 1 base from J, and the germline ends sit 18 bases apart. On this clone itself: It lacks a known antigen. Base qualities are missing; no much larger clone stands one base away.

The CDR3 regions of human TCRbeta chains were analyzed by immunosequencing. In the original analysis: Repertoire TCRs were matched against a reference library of SARS-CoV-2-specific TCRs generated with the MIRA antigen-specificity platform. Breadth was defined as the fraction of unique TCRs that were SARS-CoV-2-associated, and depth was defined as the fraction of total T cells that were SARS-CoV-2-associated. Using the MIRA data, each spike-specific TCR was assigned both to the spike region to which the TCR was reactive and to a CD4 or CD8 class. Log10-transformed breadth and depth values were compared by one-way ANOVA with Sidak's multiple comparisons tests. TCRdb re-hosts the immuneACCESS table, in-frame sequences only. Its copies lack some clones; in the studies checked, an unresolved V gene accounts for under half of them, and the cause for the rest is not known. That table gives V, J and clone size, and the DNA gave D and trimming. Present in this sample are tens of thousands of clones, around 83% of which were seen just once. 10% to 15% of the sample comes from the top ten.

This specimen's time point label, interpreted: baseline before first vaccination. Vaccinee samples were obtained from the UK trials COV001 and COV002, which included a single-blind randomized controlled phase 2/3 trial of AZD1222 (ChAdOx1 nCoV-19) in healthy adults. Trial participant PBMC samples were collected at day 0 and day 28 after the second dose for TCRbeta chain sequencing. The TCR sequence derives from an adult in good health. This chain is built from TRBV7-8 and TRBJ2-7; the D segment could be TRBD1, given 6 matching bases. The sequences come from peripheral blood, collected on day 0 of AZD1222 vaccination. The sequenced DNA: TGTGCCAGCAGCCCCCAGGGGATCCGAATATCCTACGAGCAGTACTTC. The encoded protein is CASSPQGIRISYEQYF. Joined to the reference TRBV7-8 and TRBJ2-7 proteins, this CDR3 gives the full variable domain: GAGVSQSPRYKVAKRGQDVALRCDPISGHVSLFWYQQALGQGPEFLTYFQNEAQLDKSGLPSDRFFAERPEGSVSTLKIQRTQQEDSAVYLCASSPQGIRISYEQYFGPGTRLTVT.